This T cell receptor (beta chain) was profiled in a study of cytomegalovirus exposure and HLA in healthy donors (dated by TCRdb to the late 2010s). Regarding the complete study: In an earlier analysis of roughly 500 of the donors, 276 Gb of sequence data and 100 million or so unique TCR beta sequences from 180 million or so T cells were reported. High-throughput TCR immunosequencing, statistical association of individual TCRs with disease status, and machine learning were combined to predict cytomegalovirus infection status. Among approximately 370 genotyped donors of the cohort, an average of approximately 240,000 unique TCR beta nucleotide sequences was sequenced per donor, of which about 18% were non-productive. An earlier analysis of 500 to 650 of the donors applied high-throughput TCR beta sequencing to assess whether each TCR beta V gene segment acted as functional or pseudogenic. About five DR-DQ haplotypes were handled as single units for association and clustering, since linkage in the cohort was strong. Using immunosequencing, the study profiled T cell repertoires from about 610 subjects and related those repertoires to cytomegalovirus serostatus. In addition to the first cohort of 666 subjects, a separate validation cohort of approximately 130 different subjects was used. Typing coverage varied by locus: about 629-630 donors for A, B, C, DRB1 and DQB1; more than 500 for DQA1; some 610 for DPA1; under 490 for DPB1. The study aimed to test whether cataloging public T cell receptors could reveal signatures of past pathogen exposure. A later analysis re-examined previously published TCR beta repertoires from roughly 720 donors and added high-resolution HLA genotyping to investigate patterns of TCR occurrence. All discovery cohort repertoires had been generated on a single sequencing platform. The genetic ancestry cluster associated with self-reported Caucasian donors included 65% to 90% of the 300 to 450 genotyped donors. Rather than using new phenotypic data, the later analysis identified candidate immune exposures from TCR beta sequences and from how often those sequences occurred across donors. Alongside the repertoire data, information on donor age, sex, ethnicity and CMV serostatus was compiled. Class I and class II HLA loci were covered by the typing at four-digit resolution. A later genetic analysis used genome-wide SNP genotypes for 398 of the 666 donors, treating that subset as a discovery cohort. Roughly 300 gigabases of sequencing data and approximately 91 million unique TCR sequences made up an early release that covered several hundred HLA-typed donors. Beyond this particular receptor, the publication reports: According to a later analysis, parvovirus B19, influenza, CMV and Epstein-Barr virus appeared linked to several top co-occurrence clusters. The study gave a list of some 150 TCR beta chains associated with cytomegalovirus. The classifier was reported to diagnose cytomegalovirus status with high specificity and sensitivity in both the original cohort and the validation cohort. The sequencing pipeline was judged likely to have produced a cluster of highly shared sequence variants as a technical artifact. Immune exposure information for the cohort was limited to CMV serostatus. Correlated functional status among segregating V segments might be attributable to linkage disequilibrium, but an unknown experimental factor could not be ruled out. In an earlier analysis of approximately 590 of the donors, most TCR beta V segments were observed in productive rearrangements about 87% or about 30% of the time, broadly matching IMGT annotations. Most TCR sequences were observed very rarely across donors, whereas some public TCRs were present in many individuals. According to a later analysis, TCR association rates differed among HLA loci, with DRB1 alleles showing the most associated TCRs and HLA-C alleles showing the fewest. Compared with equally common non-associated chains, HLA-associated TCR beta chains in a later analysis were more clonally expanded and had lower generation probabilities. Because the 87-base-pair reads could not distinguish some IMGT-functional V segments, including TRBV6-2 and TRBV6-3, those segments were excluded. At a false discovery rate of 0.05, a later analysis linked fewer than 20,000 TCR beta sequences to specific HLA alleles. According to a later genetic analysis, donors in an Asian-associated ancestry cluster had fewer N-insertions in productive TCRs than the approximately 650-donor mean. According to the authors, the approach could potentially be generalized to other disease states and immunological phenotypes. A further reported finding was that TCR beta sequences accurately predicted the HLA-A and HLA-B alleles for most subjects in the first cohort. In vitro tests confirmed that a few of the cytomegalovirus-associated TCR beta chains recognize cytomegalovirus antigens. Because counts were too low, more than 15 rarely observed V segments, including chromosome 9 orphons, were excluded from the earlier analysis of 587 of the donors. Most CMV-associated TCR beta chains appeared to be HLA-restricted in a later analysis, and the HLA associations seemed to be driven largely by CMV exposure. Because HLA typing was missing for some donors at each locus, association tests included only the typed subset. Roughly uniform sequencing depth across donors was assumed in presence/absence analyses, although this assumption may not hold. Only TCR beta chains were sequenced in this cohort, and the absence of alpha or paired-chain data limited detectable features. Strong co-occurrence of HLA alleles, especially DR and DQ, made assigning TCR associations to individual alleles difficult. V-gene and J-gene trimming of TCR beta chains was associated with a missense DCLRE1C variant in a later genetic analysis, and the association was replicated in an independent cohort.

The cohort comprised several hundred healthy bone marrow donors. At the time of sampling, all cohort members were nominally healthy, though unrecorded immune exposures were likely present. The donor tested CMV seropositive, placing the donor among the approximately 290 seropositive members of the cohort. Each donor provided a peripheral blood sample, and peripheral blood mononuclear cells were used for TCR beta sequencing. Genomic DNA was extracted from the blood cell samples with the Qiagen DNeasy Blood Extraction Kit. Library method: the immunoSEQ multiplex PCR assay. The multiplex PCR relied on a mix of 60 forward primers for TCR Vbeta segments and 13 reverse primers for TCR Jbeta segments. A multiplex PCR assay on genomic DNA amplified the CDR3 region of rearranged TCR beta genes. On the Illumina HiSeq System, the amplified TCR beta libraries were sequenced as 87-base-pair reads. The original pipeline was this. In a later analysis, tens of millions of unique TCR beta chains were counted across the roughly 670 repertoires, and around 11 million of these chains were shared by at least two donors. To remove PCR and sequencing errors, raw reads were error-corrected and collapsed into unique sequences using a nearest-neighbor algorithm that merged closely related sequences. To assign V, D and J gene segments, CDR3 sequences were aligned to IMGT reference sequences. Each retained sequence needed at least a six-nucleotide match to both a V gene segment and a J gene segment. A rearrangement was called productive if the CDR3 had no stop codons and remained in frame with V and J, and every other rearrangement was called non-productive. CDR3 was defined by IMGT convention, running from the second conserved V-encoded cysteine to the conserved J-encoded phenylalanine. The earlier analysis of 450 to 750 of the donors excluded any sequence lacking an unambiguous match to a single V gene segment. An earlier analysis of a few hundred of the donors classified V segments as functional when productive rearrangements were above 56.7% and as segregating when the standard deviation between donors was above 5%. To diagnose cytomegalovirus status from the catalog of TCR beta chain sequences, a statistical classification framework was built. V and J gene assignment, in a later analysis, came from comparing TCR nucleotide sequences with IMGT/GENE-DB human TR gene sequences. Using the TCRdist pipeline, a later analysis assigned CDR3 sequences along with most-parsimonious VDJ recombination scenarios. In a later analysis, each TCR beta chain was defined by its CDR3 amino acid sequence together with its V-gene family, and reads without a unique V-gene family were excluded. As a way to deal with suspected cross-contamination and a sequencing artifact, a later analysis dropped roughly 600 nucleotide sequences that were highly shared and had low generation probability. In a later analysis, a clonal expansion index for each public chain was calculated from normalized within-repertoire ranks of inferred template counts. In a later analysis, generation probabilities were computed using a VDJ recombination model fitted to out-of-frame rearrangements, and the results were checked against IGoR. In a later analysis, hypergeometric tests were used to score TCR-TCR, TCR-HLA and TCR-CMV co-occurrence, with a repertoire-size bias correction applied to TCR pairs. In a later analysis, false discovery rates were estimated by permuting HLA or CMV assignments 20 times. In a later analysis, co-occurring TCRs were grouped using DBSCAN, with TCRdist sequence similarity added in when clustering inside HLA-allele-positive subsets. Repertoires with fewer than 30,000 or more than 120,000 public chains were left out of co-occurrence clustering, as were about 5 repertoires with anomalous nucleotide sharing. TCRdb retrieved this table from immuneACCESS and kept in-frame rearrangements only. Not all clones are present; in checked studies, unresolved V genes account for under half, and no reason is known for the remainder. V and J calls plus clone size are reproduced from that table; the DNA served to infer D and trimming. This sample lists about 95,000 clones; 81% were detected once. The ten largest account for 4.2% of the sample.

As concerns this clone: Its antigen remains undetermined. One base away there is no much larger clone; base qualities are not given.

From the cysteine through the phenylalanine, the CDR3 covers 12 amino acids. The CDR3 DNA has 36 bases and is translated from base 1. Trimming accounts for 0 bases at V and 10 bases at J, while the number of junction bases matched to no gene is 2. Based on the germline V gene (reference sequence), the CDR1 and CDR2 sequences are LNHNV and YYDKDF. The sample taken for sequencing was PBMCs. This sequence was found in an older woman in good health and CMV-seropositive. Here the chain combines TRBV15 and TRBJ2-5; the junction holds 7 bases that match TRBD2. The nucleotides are TGTGCCACCAGCAGAGAGGCGGGGGACCAGTACTTC. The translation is CATSREAGDQYF.